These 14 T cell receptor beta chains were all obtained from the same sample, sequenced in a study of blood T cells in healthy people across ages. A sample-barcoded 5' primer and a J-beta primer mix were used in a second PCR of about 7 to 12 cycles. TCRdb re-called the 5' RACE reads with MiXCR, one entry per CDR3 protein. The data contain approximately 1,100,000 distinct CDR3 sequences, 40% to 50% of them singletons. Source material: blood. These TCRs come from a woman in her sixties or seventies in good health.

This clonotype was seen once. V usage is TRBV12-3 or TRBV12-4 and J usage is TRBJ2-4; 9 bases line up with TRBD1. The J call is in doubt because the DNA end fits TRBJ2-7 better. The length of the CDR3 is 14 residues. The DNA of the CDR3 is TGTGCCAGACCTCCCCGGGACAGGGCCTACGAGCAGTACTTC. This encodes CARPPRDRAYEQYF.

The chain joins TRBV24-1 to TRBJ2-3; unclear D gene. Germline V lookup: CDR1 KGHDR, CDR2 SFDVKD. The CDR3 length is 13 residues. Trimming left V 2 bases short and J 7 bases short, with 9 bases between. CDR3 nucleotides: TGTGCCACCAGTGATTCCGCCACGCATACGCAGTATTTT. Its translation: CATSDSATHTQYF.

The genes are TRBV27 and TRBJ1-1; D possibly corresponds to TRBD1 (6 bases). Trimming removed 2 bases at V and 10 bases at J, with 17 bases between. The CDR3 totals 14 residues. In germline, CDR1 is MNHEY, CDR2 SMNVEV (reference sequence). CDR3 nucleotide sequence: TGTGCCAGCAGTTTACAGGGAGGGGGTGGTGGAGCTTTCTTT. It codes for CASSLQGGGGGAFF.

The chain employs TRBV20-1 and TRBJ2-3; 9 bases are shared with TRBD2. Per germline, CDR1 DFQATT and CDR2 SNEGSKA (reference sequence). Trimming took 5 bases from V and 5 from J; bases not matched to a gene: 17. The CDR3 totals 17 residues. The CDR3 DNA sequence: TGCAGTGCTGGAGGGTCCGGGAATCTAGCGGGAAAAGATACGCAGTATTTT. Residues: CSAGGSGNLAGKDTQYF.

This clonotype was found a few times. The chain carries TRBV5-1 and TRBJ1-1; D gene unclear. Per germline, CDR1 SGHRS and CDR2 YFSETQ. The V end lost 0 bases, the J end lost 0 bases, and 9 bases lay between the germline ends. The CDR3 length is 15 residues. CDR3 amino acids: CASSLGLDLNTEAFF. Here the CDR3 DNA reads TGCGCCAGCAGCTTGGGGCTGGACCTGAACACTGAAGCTTTCTTT.

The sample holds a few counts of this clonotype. The CDR3 nucleotides are TGCAGCGTTGTAGGACTAGCGAGCTACGAGCAGTACTTC. Translated, it gives CSVVGLASYEQYF. The chain carries TRBV29-1 and TRBJ2-7, with 9 bases that match TRBD2. The ends lost 4 bases at V and 3 bases at J; junction bases unmatched: 4. The length of the CDR3 is 13 residues. Germline lookup yields CDR1 SQVTM and CDR2 ANQGSEA.

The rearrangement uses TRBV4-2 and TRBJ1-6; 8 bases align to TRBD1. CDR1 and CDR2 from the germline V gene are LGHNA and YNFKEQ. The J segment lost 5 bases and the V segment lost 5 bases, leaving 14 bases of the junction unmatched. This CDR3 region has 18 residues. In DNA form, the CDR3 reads TGTGCCAGCAGCTCTTGGCCGGGACAGGAGGGAAATAATTCACCCCTCCACTTT. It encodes CASSSWPGQEGNNSPLHF.

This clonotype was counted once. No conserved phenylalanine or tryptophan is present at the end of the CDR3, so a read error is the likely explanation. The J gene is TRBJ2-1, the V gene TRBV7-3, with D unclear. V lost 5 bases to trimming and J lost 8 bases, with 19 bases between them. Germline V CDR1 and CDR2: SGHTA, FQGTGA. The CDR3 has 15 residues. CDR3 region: CASSRVGKPTDEQFL. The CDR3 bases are TGTGCCAGCAGCCGAGTAGGGAAACCGACGGATGAGCAGTTCCTC.

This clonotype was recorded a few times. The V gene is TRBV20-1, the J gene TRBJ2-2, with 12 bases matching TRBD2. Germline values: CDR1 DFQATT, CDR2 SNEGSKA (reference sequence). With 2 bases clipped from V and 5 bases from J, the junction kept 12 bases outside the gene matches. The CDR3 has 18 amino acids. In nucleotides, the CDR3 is TGCAGTGCTAGACGGCTAGCGGGAGGGCCGGGGGAAACCGGGGAGCTGTTTTTT. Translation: CSARRLAGGPGETGELFF.

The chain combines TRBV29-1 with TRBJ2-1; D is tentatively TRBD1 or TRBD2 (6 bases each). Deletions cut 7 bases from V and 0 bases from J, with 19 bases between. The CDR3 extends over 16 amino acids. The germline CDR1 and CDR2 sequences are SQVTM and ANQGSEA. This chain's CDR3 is CSALEGGLSSYNEQFF. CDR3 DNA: TGCAGCGCCCTAGAGGGGGGACTTAGCTCCTACAATGAGCAGTTCTTC.

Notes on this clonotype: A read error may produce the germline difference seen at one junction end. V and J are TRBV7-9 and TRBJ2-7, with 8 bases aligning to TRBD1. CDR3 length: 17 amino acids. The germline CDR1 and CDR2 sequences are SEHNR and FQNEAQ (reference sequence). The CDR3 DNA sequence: TGTGTCAGCAGCTCAGGGTCAGGGGGCTTGAGCTCCTACGAGCAGTACTTC. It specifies CVSSSGSGGLSSYEQYF.

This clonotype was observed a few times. DNA for the CDR3: TGTGCCAGCAGTTTTTCTCGGTACGAGCAGTACTTC. Encoded protein: CASSFSRYEQYF. J is TRBJ2-7 and V is TRBV12-3 or TRBV12-4; D gene uncertain. The V end lost 3 bases, the J end lost 4 bases, and 7 bases lay between the germline ends. The CDR3 consists of 12 residues.

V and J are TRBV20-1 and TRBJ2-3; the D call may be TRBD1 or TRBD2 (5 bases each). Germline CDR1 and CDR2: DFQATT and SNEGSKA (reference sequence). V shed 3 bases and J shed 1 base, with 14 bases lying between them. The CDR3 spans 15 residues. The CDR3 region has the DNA TGCAGTGCTAGCTATGGGGGAGTGGGCACAGATACGCAGTATTTT. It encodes CSASYGGVGTDTQYF.

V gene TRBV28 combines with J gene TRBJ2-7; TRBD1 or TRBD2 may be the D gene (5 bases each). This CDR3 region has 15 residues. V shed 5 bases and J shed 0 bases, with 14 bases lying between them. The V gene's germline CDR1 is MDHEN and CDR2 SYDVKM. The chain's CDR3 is CASSSSGAGSYEQYF. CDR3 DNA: TGTGCCAGCAGTAGTTCTGGGGCGGGCTCCTACGAGCAGTACTTC.